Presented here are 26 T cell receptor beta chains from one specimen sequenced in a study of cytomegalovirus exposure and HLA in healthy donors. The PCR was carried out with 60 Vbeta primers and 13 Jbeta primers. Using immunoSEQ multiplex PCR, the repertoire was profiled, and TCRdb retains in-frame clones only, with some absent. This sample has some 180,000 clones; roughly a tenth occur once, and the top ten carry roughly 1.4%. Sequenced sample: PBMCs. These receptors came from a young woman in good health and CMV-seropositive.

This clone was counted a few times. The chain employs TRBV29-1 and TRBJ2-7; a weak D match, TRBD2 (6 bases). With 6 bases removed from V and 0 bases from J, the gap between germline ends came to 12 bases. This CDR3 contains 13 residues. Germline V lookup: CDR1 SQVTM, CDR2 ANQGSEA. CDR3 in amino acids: CSVGGDTSYEQYF. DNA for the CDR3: TGCAGCGTGGGGGGAGACACCTCCTACGAGCAGTACTTC.

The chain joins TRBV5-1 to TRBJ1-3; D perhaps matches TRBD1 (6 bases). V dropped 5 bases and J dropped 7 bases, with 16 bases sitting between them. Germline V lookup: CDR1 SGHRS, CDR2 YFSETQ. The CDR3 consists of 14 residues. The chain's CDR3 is CASSLLGGRNTIYF. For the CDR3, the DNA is TGCGCCAGCAGTTTACTCGGGGGGCGGAACACCATATATTTT.

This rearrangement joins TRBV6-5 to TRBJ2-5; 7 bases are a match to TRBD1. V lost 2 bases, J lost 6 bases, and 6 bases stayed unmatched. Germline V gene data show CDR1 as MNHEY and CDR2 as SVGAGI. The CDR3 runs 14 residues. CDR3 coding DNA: TGTGCCAGCAGTTACAACTGGGACAGTCAGACCCAGTACTTC. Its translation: CASSYNWDSQTQYF.

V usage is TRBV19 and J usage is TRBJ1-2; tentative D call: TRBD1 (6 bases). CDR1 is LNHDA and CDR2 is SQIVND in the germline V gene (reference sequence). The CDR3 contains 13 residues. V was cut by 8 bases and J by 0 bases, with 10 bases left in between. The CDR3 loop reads CASARDTNYGYTF. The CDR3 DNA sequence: TGTGCCAGTGCCAGGGACACTAACTATGGCTACACCTTC.

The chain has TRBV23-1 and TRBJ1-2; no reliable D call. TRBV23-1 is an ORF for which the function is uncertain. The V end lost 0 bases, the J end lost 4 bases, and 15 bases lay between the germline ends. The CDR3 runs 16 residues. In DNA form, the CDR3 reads TGCGCCAGCAGTCAATCCCGGCAGGCCGCTTTCTATGGCTACACCTTC. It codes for CASSQSRQAAFYGYTF.

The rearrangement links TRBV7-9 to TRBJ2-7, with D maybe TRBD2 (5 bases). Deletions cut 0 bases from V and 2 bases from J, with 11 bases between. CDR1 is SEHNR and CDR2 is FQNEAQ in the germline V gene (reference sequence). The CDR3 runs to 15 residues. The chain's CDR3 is CASSLARSVPYEQYF. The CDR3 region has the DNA TGTGCCAGCAGCTTAGCACGTAGCGTACCCTACGAGCAGTACTTC.

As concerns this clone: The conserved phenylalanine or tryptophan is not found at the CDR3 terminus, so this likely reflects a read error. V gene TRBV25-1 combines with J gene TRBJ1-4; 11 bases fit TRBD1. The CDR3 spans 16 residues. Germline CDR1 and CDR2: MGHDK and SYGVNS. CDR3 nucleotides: TGTGCAAGCCTTCAGGGACAGGGGGCAACTAATGAAAAACTGTTTGTT. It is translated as CASLQGQGATNEKLFV.

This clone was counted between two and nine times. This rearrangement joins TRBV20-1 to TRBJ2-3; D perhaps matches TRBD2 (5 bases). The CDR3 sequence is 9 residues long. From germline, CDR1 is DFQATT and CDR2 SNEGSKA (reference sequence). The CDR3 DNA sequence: TGCACCCCGGGGGATACGCAGTATTTT. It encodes CTPGDTQYF.

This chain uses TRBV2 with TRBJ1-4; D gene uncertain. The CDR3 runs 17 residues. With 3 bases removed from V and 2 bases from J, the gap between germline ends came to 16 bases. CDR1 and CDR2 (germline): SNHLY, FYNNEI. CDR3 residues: CASSERRRIGTNEKLFF. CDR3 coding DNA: TGTGCCAGCAGTGAGCGTAGGAGGATAGGGACTAATGAAAAACTGTTTTTT.

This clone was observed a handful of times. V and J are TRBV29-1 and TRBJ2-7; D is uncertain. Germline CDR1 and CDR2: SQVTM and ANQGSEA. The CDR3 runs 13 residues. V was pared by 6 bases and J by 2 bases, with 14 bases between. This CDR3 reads CSVTSVNPYEQYF. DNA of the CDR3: TGCAGCGTGACTTCGGTCAACCCCTACGAGCAGTACTTC.

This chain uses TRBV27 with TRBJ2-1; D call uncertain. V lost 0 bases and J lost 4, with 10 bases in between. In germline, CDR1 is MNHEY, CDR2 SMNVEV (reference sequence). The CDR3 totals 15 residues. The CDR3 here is CASSLSLRFYNEQFF. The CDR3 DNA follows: TGTGCCAGCAGTTTATCGCTCCGGTTTTACAATGAGCAGTTCTTC.

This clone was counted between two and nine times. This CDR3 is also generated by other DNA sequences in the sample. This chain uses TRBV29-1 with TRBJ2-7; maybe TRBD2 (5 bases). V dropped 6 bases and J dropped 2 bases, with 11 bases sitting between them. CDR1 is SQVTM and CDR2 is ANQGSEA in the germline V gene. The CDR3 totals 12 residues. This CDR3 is CSVETGTYEQYF. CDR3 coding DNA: TGCAGCGTCGAAACCGGGACCTACGAGCAGTACTTC.

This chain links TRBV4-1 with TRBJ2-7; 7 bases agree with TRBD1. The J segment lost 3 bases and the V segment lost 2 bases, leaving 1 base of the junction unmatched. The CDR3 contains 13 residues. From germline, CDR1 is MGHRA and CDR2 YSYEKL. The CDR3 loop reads CASSQRDSYEQYF. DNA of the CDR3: TGCGCCAGCAGCCAAAGGGACAGCTACGAGCAGTACTTC.

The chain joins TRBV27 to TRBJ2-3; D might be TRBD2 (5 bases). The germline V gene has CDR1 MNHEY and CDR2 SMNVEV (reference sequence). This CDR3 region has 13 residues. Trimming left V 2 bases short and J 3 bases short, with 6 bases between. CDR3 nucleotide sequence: TGTGCCAGCAGTTTAGAGGGAACAGATACGCAGTATTTT. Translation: CASSLEGTDTQYF.

The chain's CDR3 is CASSMGLAVGGDTQYF. Written as DNA, the CDR3 is TGTGCCAGCAGCATGGGACTAGCGGTGGGGGGGGATACGCAGTATTTT. The chain joins TRBV7-9 to TRBJ2-3; the match to TRBD2 covers 11 bases. The V segment lost 5 bases and the J segment 6 bases; nucleotides outside the gene matches: 10. CDR3 size: 16 residues. The germline V gene has CDR1 SEHNR and CDR2 FQNEAQ (reference sequence). The full variable domain, rest sourced from reference TRBV7-9 and TRBJ2-3, is DTGVSQNPRHKITKRGQNVTFRCDPISEHNRLYWYRQTLGQGPEFLTYFQNEAQLEKSRLLSDRFSAERPKGSFSTLEIQRTEQGDSAMYLCASSMGLAVGGDTQYFGPGTRLTVL.

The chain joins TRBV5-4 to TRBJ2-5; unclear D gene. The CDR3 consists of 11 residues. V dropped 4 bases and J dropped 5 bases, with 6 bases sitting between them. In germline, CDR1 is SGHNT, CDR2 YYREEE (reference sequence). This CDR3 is CASSLRETQYF. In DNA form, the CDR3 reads TGTGCCAGCAGCCTCCGGGAGACCCAGTACTTC.

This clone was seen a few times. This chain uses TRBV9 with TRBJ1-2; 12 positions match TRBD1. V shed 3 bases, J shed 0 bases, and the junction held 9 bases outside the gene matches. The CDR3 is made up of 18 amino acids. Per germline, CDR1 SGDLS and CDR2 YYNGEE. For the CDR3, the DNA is TGTGCCAGCAGCGGGATCTCAGGGACAGGGGGCTCTAACTATGGCTACACCTTC. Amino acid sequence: CASSGISGTGGSNYGYTF.

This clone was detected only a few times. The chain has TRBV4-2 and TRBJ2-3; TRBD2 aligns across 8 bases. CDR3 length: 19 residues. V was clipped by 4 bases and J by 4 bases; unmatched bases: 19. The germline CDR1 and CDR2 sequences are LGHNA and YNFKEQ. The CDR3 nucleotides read TGTGCCAGCAGCCTTATGCGAGTAGTGGCGGGACTAGACCCAGATACGCAGTATTTT. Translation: CASSLMRVVAGLDPDTQYF.

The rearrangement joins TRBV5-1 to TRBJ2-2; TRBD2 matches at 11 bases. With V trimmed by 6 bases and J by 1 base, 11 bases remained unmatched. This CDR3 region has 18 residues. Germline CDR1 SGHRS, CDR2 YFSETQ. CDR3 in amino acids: CASTTRGTSGKNTGELFF. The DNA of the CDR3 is TGCGCCAGCACCACCAGAGGGACTAGCGGAAAGAACACCGGGGAGCTGTTTTTT.

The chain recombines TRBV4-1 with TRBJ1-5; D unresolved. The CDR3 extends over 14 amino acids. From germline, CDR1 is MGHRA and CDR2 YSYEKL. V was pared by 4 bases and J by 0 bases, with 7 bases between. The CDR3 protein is CASSPRNSNQPQHF. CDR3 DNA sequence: TGCGCCAGCAGCCCCAGGAATAGCAATCAGCCCCAGCATTTT.

The CDR3 loop reads CAIGGNYEQYF. The CDR3 region has the DNA TGTGCCATCGGGGGGAACTACGAGCAGTACTTC. The chain uses TRBV10-3 and TRBJ2-7; D is perhaps TRBD2 (6 bases). V was cut by 8 bases and J by 3 bases, with 8 bases left in between. The germline CDR1 and CDR2 sequences are ENHRY and SYGVKD. The CDR3 sequence is 11 residues long.

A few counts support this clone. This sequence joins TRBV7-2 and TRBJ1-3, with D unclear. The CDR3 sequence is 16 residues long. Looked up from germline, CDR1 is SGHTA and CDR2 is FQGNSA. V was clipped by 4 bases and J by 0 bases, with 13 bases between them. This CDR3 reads CASSWAKITSGNTIYF. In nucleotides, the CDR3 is TGTGCCAGCAGCTGGGCAAAGATAACCTCTGGAAACACCATATATTTT.

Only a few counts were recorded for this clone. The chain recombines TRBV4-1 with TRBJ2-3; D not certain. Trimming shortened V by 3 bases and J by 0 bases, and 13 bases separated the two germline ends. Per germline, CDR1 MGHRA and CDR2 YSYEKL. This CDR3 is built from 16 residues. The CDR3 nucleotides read TGCGCCAGCAGCCAGCCATACAGAACTAGCACAGATACGCAGTATTTT. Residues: CASSQPYRTSTDTQYF.

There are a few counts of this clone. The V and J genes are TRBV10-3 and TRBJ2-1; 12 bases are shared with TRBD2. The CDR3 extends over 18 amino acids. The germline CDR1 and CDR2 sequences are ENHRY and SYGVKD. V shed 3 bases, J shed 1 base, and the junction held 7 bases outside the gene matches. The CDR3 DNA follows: TGTGCCATCAGTGAACATAGACTAGCGGGAGTGTCCTACAATGAGCAGTTCTTC. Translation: CAISEHRLAGVSYNEQFF.

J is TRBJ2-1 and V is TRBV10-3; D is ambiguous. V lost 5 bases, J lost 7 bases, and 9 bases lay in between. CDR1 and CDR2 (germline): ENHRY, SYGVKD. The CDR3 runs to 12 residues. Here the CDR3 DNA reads TGTGCCATCAGTATCGCCGGGAATGAGCAGTTCTTC. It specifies CAISIAGNEQFF.

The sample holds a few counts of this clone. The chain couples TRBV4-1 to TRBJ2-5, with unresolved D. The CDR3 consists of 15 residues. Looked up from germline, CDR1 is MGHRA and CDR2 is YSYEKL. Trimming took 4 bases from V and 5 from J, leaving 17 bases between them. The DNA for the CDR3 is TGCGCCAGCAGCCCAGATACACTAAAGGTGGAGACCCAGTACTTC. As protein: CASSPDTLKVETQYF.